This T cell receptor beta chain is from a study of blood T cells in healthy people across ages. On this clonotype: As yet, its antigen is unknown.

Germline assignment: CDR1 DFQATT and CDR2 SNEGSKA (reference sequence). The length of the CDR3 is 16 residues. For the second PCR, which ran for about 7 to 11 cycles, a sample-barcoded 5' primer and a J-beta primer mix were used. Any given sample supplied a minimum of 2.5 million CDR3-containing paired-end reads. In TCRdb, the 5' RACE reads were re-called with MiXCR into one record per CDR3 protein. Of approximately 850,000 distinct CDR3 sequences listed, about three fifths are singletons. General study findings and limits: A strong correlation was found between TCR beta diversity and the percentage of naive T cells. Without sorted subsets, naive and antigen-experienced compartments could not be conclusively compared.

Sequenced input: blood. This TCR was recovered from a man younger than 40 in good health. The rearrangement links TRBV20-1 to TRBJ2-7, with 14 bases matching TRBD2. The closer fit of TRBJ2-5 to the DNA end suggests the J call may be wrong. The CDR3 here is CSARRLAGGSGETQYF. CDR3 DNA: TGCAGTGCTAGGCGACTAGCGGGAGGGTCCGGAGAGACCCAGTACTTC.